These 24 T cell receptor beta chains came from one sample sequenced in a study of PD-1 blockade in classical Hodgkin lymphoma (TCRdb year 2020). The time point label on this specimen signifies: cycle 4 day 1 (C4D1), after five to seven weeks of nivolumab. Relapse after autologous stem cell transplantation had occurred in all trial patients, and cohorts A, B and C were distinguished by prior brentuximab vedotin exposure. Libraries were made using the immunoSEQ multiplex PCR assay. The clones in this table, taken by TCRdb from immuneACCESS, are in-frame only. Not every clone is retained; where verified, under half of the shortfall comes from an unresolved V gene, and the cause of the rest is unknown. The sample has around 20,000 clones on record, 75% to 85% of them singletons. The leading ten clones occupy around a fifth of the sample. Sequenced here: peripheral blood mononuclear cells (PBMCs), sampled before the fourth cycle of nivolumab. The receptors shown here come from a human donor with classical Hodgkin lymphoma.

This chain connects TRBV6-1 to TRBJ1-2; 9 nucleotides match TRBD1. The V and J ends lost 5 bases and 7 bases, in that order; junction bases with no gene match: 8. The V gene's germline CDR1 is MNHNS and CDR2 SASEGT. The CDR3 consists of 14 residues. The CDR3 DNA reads TGTGCCAGCAGTCGTCTACAGGGGGCCGGTGGCTACACCTTC. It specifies CASSRLQGAGGYTF.

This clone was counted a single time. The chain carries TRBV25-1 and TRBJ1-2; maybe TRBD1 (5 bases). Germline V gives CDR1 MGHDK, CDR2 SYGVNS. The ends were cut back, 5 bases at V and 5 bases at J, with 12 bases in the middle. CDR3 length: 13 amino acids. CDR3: CASSQGERYGYTF. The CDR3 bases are TGTGCCAGCAGTCAAGGGGAGAGATATGGCTACACCTTC.

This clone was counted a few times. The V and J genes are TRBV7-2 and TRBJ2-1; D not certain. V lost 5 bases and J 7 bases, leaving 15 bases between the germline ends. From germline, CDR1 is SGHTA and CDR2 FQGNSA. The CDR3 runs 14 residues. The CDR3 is CASSLSREQNEQFF. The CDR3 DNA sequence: TGTGCCAGCAGCCTCTCTCGAGAGCAAAATGAGCAGTTCTTC.

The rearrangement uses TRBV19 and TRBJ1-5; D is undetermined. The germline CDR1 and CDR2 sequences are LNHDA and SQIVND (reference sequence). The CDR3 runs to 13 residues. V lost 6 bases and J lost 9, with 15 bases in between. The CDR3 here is CASSTYPEGPQHF. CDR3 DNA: TGTGCCAGTAGCACCTACCCGGAAGGGCCCCAGCATTTT.

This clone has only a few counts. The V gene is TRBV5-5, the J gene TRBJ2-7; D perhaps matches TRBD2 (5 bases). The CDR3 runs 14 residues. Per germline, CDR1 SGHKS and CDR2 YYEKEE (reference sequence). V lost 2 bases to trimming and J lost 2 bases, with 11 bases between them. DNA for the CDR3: TGTGCCAGCAGCTTAAGTCCGACTACCTACGAGCAGTACTTC. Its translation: CASSLSPTTYEQYF.

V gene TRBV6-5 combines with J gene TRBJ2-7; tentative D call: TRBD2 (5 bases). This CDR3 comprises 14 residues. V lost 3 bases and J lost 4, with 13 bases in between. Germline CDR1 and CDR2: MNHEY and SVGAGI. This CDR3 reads CASSYRGYGYEQYF. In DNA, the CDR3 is TGTGCCAGCAGTTATCGGGGTTATGGTTACGAGCAGTACTTC.

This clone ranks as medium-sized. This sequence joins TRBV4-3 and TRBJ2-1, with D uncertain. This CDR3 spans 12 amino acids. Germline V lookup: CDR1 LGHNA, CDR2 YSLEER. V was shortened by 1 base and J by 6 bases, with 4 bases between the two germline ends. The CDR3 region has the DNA TGCGCCAGCAGCCAAGTTAGCAATGAGCAGTTCTTC. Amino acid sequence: CASSQVSNEQFF.

The CDR3 region is CASSFGQGSSYEQYF. CDR3 in DNA: TGTGCCAGCAGCTTCGGTCAGGGGAGCTCCTACGAGCAGTACTTC. This chain uses TRBV11-2 with TRBJ2-7, with D possibly being TRBD1 (6 bases). Deletions cut 3 bases from V and 0 bases from J, with 12 bases between. Germline V lookup: CDR1 SGHAT, CDR2 FQNNGV. The CDR3 totals 15 residues.

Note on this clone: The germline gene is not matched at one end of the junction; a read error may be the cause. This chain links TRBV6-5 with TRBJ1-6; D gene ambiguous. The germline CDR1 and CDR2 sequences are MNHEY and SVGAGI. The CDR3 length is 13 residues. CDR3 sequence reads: CASSDSENSPLHF. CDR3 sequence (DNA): TGTGCCAGCAGTGACTCGGAAAATTCACCCCTCCACTTT.

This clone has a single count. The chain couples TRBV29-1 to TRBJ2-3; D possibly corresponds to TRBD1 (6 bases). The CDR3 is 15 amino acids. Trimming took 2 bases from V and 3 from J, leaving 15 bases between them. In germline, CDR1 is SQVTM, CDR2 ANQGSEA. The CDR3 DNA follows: TGCAGCGTTGAACCCGGGACACGGTTTACAGATACGCAGTATTTT. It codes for CSVEPGTRFTDTQYF.

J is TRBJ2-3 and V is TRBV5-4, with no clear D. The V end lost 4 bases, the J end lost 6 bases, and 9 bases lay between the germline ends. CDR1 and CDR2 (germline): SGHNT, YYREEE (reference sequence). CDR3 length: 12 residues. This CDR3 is CASSPASDTQYF. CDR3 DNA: TGTGCCAGCAGCCCCGCGTCCGATACGCAGTATTTT. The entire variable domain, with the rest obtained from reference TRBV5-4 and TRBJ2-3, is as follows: ETGVTQSPTHLIKTRGQQVTLRCSSQSGHNTVSWYQQALGQGPQFIFQYYREEENGRGNFPPRFSGLQFPNYSSELNVNALELDDSALYLCASSPASDTQYFGPGTRLTVL.

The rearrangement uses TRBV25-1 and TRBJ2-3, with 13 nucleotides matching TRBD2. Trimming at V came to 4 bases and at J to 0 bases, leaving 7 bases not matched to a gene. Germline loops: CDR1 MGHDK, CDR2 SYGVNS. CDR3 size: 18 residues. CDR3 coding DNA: TGTGCCAGCAGTGCCGTCGGGACTAGCGGGAAAAGCACAGATACGCAGTATTTT. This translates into CASSAVGTSGKSTDTQYF.

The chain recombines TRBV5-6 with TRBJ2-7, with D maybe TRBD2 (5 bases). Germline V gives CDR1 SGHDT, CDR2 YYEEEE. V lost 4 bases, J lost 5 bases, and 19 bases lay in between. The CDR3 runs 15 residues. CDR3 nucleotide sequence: TGTGCCAGCAGCCGGCGGGCTAAGGGATCCGACGAGCAGTACGTC. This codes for CASSRRAKGSDEQYV.

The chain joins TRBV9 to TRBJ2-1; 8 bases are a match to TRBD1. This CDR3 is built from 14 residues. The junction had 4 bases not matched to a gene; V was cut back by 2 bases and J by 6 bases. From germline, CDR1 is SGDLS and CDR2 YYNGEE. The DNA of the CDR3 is TGTGCCAGCAGCGTCCCGGACAGGGCCAATGAGCAGTTCTTC. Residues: CASSVPDRANEQFF.

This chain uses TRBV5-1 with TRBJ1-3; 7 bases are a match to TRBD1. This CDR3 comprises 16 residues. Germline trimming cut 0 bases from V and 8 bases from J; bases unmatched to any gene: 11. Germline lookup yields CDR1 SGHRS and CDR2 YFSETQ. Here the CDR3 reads CASSLASGQWSDTIYF. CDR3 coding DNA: TGCGCCAGCAGCTTGGCCTCGGGACAGTGGAGTGACACCATATATTTT.

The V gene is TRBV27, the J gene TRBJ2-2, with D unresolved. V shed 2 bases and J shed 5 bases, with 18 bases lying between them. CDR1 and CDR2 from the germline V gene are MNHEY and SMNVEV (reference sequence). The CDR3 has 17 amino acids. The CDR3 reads CASSLQLLGIETGELFF. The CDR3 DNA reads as TGTGCCAGCAGTTTACAGCTACTGGGCATTGAAACCGGGGAGCTGTTTTTT.

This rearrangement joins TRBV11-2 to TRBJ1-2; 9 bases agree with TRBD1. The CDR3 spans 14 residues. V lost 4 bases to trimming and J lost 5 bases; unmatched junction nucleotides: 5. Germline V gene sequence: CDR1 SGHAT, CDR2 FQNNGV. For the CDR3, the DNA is TGTGCCAGCAGCTCGGTGACAGGGGGTTATGGCTACACCTTC. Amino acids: CASSSVTGGYGYTF.

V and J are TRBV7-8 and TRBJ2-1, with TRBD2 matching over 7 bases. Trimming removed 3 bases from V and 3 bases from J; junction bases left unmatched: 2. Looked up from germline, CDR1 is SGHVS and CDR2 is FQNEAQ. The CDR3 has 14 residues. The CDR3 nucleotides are TGTGCCAGCAGCTTCGGGGGGAGCTACAATGAGCAGTTCTTC. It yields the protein CASSFGGSYNEQFF.

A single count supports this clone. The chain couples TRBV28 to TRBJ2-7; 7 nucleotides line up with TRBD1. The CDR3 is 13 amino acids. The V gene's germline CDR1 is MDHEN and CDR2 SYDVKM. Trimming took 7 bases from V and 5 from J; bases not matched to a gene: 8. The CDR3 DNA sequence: TGTGCCAGCAATGATGACAGGGACCACGAGCAGTACGTC. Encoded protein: CASNDDRDHEQYV.

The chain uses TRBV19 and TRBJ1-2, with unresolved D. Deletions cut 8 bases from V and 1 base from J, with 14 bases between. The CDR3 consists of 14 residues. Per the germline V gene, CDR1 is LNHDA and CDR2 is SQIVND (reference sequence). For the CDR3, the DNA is TGTGCCAGTCGTGTGGGGAGTAGTAACTATGGCTACACCTTC. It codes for CASRVGSSNYGYTF.

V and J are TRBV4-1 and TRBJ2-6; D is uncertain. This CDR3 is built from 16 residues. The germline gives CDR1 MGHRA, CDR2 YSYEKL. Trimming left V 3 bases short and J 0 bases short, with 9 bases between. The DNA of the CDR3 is TGCGCCAGCAGCCATCCTAGAGACTCTGGGGCCAACGTCCTGACTTTC. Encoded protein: CASSHPRDSGANVLTF.

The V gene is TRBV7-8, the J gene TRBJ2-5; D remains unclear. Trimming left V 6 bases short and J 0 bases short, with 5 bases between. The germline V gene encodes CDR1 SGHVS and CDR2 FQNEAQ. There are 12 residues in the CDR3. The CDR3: CASSRYQETQYF. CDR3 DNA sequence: TGTGCCAGCAGTCGTTACCAAGAGACCCAGTACTTC.

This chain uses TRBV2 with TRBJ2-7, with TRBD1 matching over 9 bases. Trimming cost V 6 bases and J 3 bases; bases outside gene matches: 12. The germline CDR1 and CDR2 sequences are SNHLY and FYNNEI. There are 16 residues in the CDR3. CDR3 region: CASSGRTGVRYYEQYF. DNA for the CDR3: TGTGCCAGCAGCGGGAGGACAGGGGTTAGATACTACGAGCAGTACTTC.

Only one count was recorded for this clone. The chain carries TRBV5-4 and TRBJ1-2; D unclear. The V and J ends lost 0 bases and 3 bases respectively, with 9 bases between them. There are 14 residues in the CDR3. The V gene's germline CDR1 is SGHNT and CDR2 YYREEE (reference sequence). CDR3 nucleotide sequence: TGTGCCAGCAGCTTGGCTTCAGGCGACTATGGCTACACCTTC. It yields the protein CASSLASGDYGYTF.